This note documents a single T cell receptor (beta chain) sequence. Its cognate antigen is unknown. The entry originates in a study of Ad26.COV2.S vaccination and SARS-CoV-2 variants. Study-level findings and limits: A substantial breadth of spike-specific CD8+ and CD4+ T cell responses after vaccination has been reported. Possibly, TCR breadth and depth analyses underestimated total T cell responses. Participants given vaccine showed non-spike TCR breadth similar to that of placebo recipients. Spike-specific TCR breadth ran higher among vaccine recipients than placebo recipients.

This CDR3 region has 16 residues. The V gene end was trimmed by 1 base and the J gene end by 4 bases; junction bases not matched to a gene: 9. Germline lookup yields CDR1 SGHAT and CDR2 FQNNGV. Some clones are missing from TCRdb's copy, which holds only in-frame ones; the method was immunoSEQ multiplex PCR. The sample has hundreds of thousands of clones; under 95% are singletons. The input for sequencing was peripheral blood, taken after recovery from COVID-19. The chain links TRBV11-2 to TRBJ1-2; 7 bases fit TRBD1. The TCR was taken from a human donor who had recovered from COVID-19. CDR3 sequence reads: CASSLAEGGKGYGYTF. The CDR3 bases are TGTGCCAGCAGCTTAGCTGAAGGGGGCAAGGGCTATGGCTACACCTTC.